This T cell receptor (beta chain) was found in a study of T cells in Graves' hyperthyroidism and ophthalmopathy. Amplified TCR beta CDR3 regions came from RNA transcripts. A first-round RT-PCR of the TCR CDR3 used the HTBI primer set. Via MiXCR, TCRdb re-called the multiplex PCR reads, giving one row per CDR3 protein. The sample includes 300,000 or so distinct CDR3 sequences, 15% to 20% of them seen just once. The CDR3 spans 12 residues. V was cut by 5 bases and J by 6 bases, with 10 bases left in between. Germline CDR1 is WSHSY and CDR2 is SAAADI. Each patient was aged 18 to 65 and had newly diagnosed hyperthyroidism of under 2 months' duration. Criteria for exclusion of patients were uncontrolled infection, other autoimmune disease, pregnancy or lactation. Used for diagnoses were clinical symptoms, serum thyroxine and TRAb, thyroid ultrasound and orbital computed tomography.

The receptor was derived from a woman aged 50 to 65 with Graves' hyperthyroidism. This chain uses TRBV10-2 with TRBJ1-2, with a tentative D call TRBD1 (5 bases). Sequencing was done on a sample of blood. CDR3 nucleotides: TGCGCCAGCAGTTATGACAGTAATGGCTACACCTTC. Its translation is CASSYDSNGYTF.